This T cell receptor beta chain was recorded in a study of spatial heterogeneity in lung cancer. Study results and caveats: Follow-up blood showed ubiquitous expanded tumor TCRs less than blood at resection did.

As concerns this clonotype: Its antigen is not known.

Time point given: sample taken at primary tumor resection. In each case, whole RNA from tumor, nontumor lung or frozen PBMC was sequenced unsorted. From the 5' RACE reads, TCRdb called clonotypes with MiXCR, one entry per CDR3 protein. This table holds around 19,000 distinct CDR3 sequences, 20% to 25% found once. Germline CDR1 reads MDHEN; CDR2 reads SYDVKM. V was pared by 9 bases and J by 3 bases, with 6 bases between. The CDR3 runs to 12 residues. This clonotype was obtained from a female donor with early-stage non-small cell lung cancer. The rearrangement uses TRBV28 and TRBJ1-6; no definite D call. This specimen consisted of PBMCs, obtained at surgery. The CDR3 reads CASGLYNSPLHF. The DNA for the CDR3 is TGTGCCAGTGGACTCTATAATTCACCCCTCCACTTT.